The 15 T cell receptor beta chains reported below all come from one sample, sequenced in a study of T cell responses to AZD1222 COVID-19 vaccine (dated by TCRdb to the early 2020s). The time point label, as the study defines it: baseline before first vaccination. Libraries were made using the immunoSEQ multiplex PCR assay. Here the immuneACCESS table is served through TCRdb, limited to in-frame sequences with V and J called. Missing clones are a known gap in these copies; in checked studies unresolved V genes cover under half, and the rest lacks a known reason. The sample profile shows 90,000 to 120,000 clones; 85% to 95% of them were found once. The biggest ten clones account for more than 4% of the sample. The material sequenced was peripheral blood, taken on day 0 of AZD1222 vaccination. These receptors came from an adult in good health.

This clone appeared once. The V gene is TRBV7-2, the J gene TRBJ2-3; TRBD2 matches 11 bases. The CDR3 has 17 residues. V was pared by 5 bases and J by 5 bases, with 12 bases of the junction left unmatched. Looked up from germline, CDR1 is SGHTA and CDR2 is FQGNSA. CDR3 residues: CASSPRKTSGSGDTQYF. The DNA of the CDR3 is TGTGCCAGCAGCCCACGAAAAACTAGCGGGAGCGGAGATACGCAGTATTTT.

Here the CDR3 reads CASRVDSNQPQHF. CDR3 in DNA: TGTGCCAGCAGGGTTGATAGCAATCAGCCCCAGCATTTT. This chain joins TRBV6-5 and TRBJ1-5; no firm D call. Trimming left V 6 bases short and J 0 bases short, with 6 bases between. The germline gives CDR1 MNHEY, CDR2 SVGAGI. The length of the CDR3 is 13 residues.

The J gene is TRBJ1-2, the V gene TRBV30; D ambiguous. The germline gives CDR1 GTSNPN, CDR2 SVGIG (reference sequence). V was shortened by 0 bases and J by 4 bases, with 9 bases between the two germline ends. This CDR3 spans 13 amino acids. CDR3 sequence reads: CAWSVPGIYGYTF. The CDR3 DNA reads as TGTGCCTGGAGTGTCCCGGGGATCTATGGCTACACCTTC.

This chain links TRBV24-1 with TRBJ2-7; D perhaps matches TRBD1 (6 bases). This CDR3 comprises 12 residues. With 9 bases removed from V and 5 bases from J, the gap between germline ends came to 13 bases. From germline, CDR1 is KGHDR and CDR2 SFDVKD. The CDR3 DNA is TGTGCCACCTCAAAACAGGGTGACGAGCAGTACTTC. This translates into CATSKQGDEQYF.

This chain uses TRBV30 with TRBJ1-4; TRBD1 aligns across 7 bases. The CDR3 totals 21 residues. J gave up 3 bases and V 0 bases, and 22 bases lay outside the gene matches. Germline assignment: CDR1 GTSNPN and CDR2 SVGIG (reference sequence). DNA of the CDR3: TGTGCCTGGAGTGTAGGTTCACTCGACAGGGTGCGATCGGGGTCTAATGAAAAACTGTTTTTT. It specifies CAWSVGSLDRVRSGSNEKLFF.

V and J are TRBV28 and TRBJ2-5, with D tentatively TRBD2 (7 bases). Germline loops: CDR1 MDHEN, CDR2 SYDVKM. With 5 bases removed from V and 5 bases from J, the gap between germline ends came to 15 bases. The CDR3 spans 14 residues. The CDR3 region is CASSPGGQRETQYF. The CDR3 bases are TGTGCCAGCAGTCCCGGGGGGCAAAGGGAGACCCAGTACTTC.

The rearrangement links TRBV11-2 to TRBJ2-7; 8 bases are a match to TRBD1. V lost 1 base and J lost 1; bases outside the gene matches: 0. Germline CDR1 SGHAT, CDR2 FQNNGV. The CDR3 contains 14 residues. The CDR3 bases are TGTGCCAGCAGCTTAGGGGACAGGTCCTACGAGCAGTACTTC. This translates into CASSLGDRSYEQYF.

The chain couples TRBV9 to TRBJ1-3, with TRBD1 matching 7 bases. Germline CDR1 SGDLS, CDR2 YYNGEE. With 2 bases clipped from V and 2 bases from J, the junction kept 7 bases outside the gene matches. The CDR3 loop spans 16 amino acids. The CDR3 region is CASSVRGTGTGNTIYF. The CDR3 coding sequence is TGTGCCAGCAGCGTCAGGGGGACCGGTACTGGAAACACCATATATTTT.

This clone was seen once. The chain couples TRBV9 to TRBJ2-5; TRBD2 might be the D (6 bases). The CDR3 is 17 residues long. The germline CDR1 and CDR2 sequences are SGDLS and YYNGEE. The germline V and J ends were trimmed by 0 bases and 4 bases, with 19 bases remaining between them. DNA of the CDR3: TGTGCCAGCAGCGTAGGGGTTAGCGGAGGAATAATAGAGACCCAGTACTTC. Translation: CASSVGVSGGIIETQYF.

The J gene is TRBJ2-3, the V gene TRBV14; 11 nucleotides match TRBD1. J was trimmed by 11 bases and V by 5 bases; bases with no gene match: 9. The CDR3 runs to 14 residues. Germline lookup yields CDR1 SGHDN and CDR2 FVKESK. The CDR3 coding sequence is TGTGCCAGCAGCTACGGGACAGGGGGAACAAAGCAGTATTTT. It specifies CASSYGTGGTKQYF.

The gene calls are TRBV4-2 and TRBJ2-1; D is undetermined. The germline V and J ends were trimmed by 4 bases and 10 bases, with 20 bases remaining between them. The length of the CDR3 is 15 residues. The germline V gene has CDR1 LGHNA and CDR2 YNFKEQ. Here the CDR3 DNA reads TGTGCCAGCAGCCCTCGCTTTGGGGATGGACGGGAGCAGTTCTTC. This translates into CASSPRFGDGREQFF.

The CDR3 bases are TGTGCCAGCAGCTTAGGGCGGGACGGCCGGGAGACCCAGTACTTC. It yields the protein CASSLGRDGRETQYF. The chain uses TRBV7-9 and TRBJ2-5, with D possibly being TRBD2 (6 bases). Trimming pared 1 base from V and 5 bases from J, leaving 14 bases between. The germline CDR1 and CDR2 sequences are SEHNR and FQNEAQ (reference sequence). The CDR3 has 15 amino acids.

CDR3 in DNA: TGTGCCAGCAGCTCGGGACAAACCACAGATACGCAGTATTTT. This encodes CASSSGQTTDTQYF. The chain links TRBV7-9 to TRBJ2-3; tentatively, D is TRBD1 (6 bases). V was shortened by 4 bases and J by 2 bases, with 10 bases between the two germline ends. This CDR3 contains 14 residues. Germline assignment: CDR1 SEHNR and CDR2 FQNEAQ (reference sequence).

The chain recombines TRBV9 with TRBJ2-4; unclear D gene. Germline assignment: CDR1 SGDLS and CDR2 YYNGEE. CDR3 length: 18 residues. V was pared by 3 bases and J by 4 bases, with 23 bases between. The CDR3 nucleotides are TGTGCCAGCAGCGACCCCTTCAAATCCGTGGTAGAAAAAAACATTCAGTACTTC. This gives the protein CASSDPFKSVVEKNIQYF.

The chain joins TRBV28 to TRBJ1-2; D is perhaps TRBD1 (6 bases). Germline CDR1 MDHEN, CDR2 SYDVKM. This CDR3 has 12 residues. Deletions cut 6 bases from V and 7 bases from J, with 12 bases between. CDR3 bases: TGTGCCAGCAGGTGGGGGGGCCGTGGCTACACCTTC. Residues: CASRWGGRGYTF.